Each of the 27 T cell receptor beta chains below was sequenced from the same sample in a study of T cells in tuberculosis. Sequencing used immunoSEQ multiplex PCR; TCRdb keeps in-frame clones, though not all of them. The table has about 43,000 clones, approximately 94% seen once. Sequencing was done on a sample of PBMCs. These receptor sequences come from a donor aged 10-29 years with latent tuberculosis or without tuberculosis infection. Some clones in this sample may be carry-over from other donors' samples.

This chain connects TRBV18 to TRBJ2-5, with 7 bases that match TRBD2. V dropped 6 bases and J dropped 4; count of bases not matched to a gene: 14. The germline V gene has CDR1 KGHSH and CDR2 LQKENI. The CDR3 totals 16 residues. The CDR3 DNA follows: TGTGCCAGCTCCGACGTAATAGCGGGCTTAGGAGAGACCCAGTACTTC. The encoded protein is CASSDVIAGLGETQYF.

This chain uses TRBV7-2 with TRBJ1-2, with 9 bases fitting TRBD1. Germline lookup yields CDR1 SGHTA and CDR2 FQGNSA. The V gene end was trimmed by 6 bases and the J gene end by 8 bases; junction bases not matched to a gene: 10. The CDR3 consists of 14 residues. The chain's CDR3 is CASRPTGGAGGYTF. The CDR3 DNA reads TGTGCCAGCAGGCCAACAGGGGGCGCTGGGGGCTACACCTTC.

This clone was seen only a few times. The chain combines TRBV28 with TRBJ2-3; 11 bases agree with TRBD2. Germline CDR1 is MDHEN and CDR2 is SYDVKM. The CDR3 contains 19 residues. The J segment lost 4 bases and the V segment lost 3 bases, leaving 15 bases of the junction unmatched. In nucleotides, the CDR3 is TGTGCCAGCAGTTTTGGGACTGCTGGGCTAGCGGGAGGTTCAGATACGCAGTATTTT. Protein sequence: CASSFGTAGLAGGSDTQYF.

CDR3 protein: CASSSQGAETQYF. Written as DNA, the CDR3 is TGTGCCAGCAGCTCACAGGGGGCAGAGACCCAGTACTTC. The chain is built from TRBV7-3 and TRBJ2-5; TRBD1 matches 9 bases. The CDR3 is 13 residues long. The germline CDR1 and CDR2 sequences are SGHTA and FQGTGA. The ends lost 4 bases at V and 4 bases at J; junction bases unmatched: 1.

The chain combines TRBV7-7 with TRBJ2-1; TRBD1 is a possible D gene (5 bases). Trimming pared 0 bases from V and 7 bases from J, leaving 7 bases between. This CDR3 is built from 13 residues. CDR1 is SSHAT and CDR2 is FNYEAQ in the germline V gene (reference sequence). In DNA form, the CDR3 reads TGTGCCAGCAGCTTAGCTCAGGGAAATGAGCAGTTCTTC. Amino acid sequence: CASSLAQGNEQFF.

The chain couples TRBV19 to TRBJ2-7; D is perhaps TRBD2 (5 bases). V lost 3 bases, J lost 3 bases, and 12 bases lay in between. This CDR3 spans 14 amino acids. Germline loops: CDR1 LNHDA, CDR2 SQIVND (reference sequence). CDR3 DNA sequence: TGTGCCAGTAGTATTGGAAGCGGATACTACGAGCAGTACTTC. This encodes CASSIGSGYYEQYF.

The CDR3 nucleotides are TGCAGCGTTGACAGGGGATGGGGCATGAACACTGAAGCTTTCTTT. Translating it yields CSVDRGWGMNTEAFF. V gene TRBV29-1 combines with J gene TRBJ1-1, with D tentatively TRBD1 (6 bases). The germline V and J ends were trimmed by 3 bases and 0 bases, with 14 bases remaining between them. The CDR3 length is 15 residues. Germline V gene sequence: CDR1 SQVTM, CDR2 ANQGSEA.

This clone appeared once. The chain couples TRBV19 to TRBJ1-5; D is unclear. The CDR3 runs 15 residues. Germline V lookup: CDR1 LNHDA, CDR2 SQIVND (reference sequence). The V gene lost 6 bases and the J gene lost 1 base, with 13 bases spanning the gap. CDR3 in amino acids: CASRSREGSNQPQHF. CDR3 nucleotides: TGTGCCAGTAGGTCTCGGGAAGGCAGCAATCAGCCCCAGCATTTT.

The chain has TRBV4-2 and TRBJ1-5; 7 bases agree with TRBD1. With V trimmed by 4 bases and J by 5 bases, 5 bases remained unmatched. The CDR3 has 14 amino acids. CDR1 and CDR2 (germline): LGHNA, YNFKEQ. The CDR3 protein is CASSRRGGDQPQHF. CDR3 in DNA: TGTGCCAGCAGCCGGAGAGGGGGCGATCAGCCCCAGCATTTT.

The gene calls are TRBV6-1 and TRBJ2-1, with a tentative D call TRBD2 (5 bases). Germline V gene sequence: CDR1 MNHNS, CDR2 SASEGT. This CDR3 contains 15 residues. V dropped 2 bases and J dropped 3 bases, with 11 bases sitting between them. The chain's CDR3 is CASSEIPGSYNEQFF. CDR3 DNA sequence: TGTGCCAGCAGTGAAATTCCGGGAAGCTACAATGAGCAGTTCTTC.

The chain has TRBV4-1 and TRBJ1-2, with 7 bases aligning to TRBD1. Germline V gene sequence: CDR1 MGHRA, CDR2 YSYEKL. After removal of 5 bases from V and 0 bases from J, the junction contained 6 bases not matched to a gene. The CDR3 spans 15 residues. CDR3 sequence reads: CASSTQTGTNYGYTF. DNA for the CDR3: TGCGCCAGCAGCACCCAGACAGGGACTAACTATGGCTACACCTTC.

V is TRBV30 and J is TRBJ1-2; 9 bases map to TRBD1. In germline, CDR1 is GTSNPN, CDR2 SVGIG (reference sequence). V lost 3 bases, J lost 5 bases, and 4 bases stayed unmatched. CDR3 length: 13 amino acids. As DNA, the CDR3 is TGTGCCTGGAGAGGGACAGGGAGTTATGGCTACACCTTC. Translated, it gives CAWRGTGSYGYTF.

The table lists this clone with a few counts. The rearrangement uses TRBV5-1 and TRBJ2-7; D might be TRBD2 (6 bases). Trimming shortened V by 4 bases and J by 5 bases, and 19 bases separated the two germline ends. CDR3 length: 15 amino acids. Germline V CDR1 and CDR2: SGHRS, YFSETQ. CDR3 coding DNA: TGCGCCAGCAGCCGCGCGGGGCAGCAGGGCAACGAGCAGTACTTC. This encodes CASSRAGQQGNEQYF.

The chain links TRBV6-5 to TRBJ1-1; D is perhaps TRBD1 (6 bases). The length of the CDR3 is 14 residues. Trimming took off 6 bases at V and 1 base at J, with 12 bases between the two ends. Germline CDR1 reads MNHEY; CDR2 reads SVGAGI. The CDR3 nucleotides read TGTGCCAGCAGCTCCACGACAGGGAACACTGAAGCTTTCTTT. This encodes CASSSTTGNTEAFF.

CDR3 loop: CASSSGTAYTEAFF. CDR3 nucleotide sequence: TGTGCCAGCAGCTCAGGGACAGCTTACACTGAAGCTTTCTTT. The chain has TRBV7-3 and TRBJ1-1, with TRBD1 matching 7 bases. This CDR3 contains 14 residues. CDR1 SGHTA and CDR2 FQGTGA come from the germline V gene. Trimming took 4 bases from V and 3 from J; bases not matched to a gene: 5.

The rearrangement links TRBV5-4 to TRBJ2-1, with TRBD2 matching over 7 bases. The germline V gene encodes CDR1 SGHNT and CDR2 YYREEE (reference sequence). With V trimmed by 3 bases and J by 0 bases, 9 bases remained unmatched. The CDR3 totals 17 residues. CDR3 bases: TGTGCCAGCAGCTCCCCCCGCGGGACTACCTCCTACAATGAGCAGTTCTTC. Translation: CASSSPRGTTSYNEQFF.

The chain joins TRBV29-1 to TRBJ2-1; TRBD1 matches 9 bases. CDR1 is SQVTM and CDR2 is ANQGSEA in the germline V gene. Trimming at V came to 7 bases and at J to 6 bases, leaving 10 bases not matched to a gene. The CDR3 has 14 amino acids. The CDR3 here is CSGLGQGRGNEQFF. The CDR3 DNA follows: TGCAGCGGTTTGGGACAGGGACGCGGCAATGAGCAGTTCTTC.

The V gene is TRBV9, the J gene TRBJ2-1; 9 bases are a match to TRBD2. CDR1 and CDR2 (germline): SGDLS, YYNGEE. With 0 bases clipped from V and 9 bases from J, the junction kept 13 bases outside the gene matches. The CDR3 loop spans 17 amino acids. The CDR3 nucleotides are TGTGCCAGCAGCGTAGCTGTGTCTAGCGGGATATCCAGTGAGCAGTTCTTC. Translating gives CASSVAVSSGISSEQFF.

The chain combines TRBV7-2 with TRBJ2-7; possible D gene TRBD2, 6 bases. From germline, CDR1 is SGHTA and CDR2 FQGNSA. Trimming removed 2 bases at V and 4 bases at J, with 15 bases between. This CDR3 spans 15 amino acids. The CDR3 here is CASSLNFPGRYEQYF. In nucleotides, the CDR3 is TGTGCCAGCAGCTTAAATTTCCCAGGGAGGTACGAGCAGTACTTC.

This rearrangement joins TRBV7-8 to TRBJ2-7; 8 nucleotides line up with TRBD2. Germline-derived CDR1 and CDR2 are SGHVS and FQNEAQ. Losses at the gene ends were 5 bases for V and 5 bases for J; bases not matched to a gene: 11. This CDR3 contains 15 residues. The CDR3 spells CASSPEVAGRDEQYF. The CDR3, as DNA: TGTGCCAGCAGCCCCGAGGTAGCGGGAAGGGACGAGCAGTACTTC. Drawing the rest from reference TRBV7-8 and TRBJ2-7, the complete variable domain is GAGVSQSPRYKVAKRGQDVALRCDPISGHVSLFWYQQALGQGPEFLTYFQNEAQLDKSGLPSDRFFAERPEGSVSTLKIQRTQQEDSAVYLCASSPEVAGRDEQYFGPGTRLTVT.

CDR3 DNA sequence: TGCGCCAGCAGCCGAGGACAGGTCGGAAACACCATATATTTT. As protein: CASSRGQVGNTIYF. The V call is TRBV10-2, the J call TRBJ1-3, with 7 bases fitting TRBD1. Germline lookup yields CDR1 WSHSY and CDR2 SAAADI. Trimming took 6 bases from V and 4 from J; bases not matched to a gene: 6. This CDR3 region has 14 residues.

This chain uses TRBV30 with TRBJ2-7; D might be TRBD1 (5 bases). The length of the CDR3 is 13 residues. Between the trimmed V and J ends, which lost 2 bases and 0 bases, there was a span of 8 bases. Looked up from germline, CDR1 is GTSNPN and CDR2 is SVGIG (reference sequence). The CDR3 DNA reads TGTGCCTGGAGTCGTGACAGCTCCTACGAGCAGTACTTC. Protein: CAWSRDSSYEQYF.

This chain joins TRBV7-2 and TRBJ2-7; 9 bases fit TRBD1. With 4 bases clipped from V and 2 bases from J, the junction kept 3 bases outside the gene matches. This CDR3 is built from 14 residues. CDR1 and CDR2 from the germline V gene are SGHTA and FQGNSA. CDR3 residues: CASSYRDRAYEQYF. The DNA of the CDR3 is TGTGCCAGCAGCTACCGGGACAGGGCCTACGAGCAGTACTTC.

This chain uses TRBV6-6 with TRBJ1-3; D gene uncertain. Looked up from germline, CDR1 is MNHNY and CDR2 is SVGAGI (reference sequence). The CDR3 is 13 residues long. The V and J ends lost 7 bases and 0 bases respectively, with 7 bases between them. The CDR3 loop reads CASMTYSGNTIYF. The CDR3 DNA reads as TGTGCCAGCATGACATACTCTGGAAACACCATATATTTT.

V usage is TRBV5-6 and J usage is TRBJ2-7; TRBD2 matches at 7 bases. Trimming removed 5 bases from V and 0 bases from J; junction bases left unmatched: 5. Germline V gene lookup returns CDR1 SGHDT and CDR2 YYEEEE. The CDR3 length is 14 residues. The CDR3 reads CASRQRGHSYEQYF. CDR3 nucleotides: TGTGCCAGCAGGCAGCGGGGCCACTCCTACGAGCAGTACTTC.

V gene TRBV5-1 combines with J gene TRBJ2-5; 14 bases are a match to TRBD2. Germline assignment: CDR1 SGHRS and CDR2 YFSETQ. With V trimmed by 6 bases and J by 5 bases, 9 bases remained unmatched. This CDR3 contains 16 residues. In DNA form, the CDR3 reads TGCGCCAGCATCCGGACTAGCGGGAGGCCGCGGGAGACCCAGTACTTC. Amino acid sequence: CASIRTSGRPRETQYF.

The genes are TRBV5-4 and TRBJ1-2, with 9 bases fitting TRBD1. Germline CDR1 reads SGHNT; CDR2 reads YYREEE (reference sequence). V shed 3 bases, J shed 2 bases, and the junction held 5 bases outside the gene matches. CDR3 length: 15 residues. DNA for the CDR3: TGTGCCAGCAGCTCTTCCGGACAGGGGAACTATGGCTACACCTTC. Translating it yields CASSSSGQGNYGYTF.